What follows is one T cell receptor beta chain and its context. What it binds is not known. The germline CDR1 and CDR2 sequences are MNHEY and SVGAGI. Trimming cost V 0 bases and J 7 bases, with 7 bases left between them. This CDR3 has 12 residues. This specimen belongs to a study of molecular identifiers for immune sequencing clone quantification. Study information: Replicates partitioned RNA from around 18,000 or 91,000 naive CD8 cells into five parts, sequencing four.

Study-wide findings and caveats: For effector cells, clones above 20 RNA copies held over 98% of molecules; for naive cells, under 1%.

Sorting defined naive CD8 T cells as CD8+CD4-CCR7+CD45RA+. With listed TCR primers and previously described methods, bulk TCR libraries were prepared. TCRdb called the PCR reads again in MiXCR, with one record for every CDR3 protein. The table has 350,000 or so distinct CDR3 sequences, about 22% seen once; the top ten hold roughly 0.8%. The chain links TRBV6-5 to TRBJ2-7; D unclear. The receptor comes from a human donor in good health. Some libraries in this study had Jurkat cell RNA spiked in. Sample: naive CD8+ T cells from blood, with Jurkat cell RNA spiked in. Indicated subset: FACS-sorted CD8+CD4-CCR7+CD45RA+ naive T cells. As DNA, the CDR3 is TGTGCCAGCAGTTACTCCGGAAAAGAGCAGTACTTC. Amino acids: CASSYSGKEQYF.